These T cell receptor beta chains were read from a single sample in a study of blood T cell repertoires in COVID-19. Data came from immunoSEQ multiplex PCR; TCRdb stores just in-frame clones and leaves some out. The table lists 200,000 to 300,000 clones, 80% to 90% of them singletons. The sequenced sample was peripheral blood. These TCRs come from a man aged 25 to 45 with active or convalescent COVID-19. The CDR3 runs from the conserved cysteine through the conserved F or W. D genes are given only for firm matches. Part of the rows lack a size; the others show once, few, many or a class for expanded clones.

J gene	clone size	V gene	D gene	CDR3 protein	CDR3 DNA
TRBJ2-5	.	TRBV7-2	TRBD2	CASSLTSGMVETQYF	TGTGCCAGCAGCCTGACTAGCGGGATGGTGGAGACCCAGTACTTC
TRBJ1-1	.	TRBV5-1	.	CASSVDWNTEAFF	TGCGCCAGCAGCGTCGACTGGAACACTGAAGCTTTCTTT
TRBJ1-2	.	TRBV7-8	.	CASSFNLNLELGYTF	TGTGCCAGCAGCTTTAATTTGAATTTAGAACTTGGCTACACCTTC
TRBJ2-7	once	TRBV23-1	.	CASSQEGARRWDYEQYF	TGCGCCAGCAGTCAGGAGGGGGCCCGTCGTTGGGACTACGAGCAGTACTTC
TRBJ2-1	.	TRBV27	.	CASTDRHNEQFF	TGTGCCAGCACGGACAGACACAATGAGCAGTTCTTC
TRBJ1-6	.	TRBV6-2/TRBV6-3	TRBD1	CASSLRQGRSSPLHF	TGTGCCAGCAGTCTCCGACAGGGTAGGAGTTCACCCCTCCACTTT
TRBJ2-3	.	TRBV29-1	.	CSVGISGSTDTQYF	TGCAGCGTGGGGATTAGCGGAAGCACAGATACGCAGTATTTT
TRBJ2-1	.	TRBV7-8	.	CASSSPGGWAGNEQFF	TGTGCCAGCAGCTCCCCTGGCGGGTGGGCTGGGAATGAGCAGTTCTTC
TRBJ1-1	.	TRBV5-1	.	CASSLATGLTEAFF	TGCGCCAGCAGCTTGGCAACAGGGCTCACTGAAGCTTTCTTT
TRBJ2-3	.	TRBV19	.	CASSPGGDTQYF	TGTGCCAGTTCGCCAGGAGGAGATACGCAGTATTTT
TRBJ2-1	.	TRBV7-2	.	CASSLVGGGANEQFF	TGTGCCAGCAGCTTAGTTGGAGGGGGGGCCAATGAGCAGTTCTTC
TRBJ1-2	.	TRBV19	TRBD1	CASSSTGGLYGYTF	TGTGCCAGTAGTAGTACAGGGGGCCTCTATGGCTACACCTTC
TRBJ1-4	.	TRBV29-1	.	CSVEVGSEKLFF	TGCAGCGTTGAAGTGGGGAGTGAAAAACTGTTTTTT
TRBJ2-5	.	TRBV7-6	.	CASSLGPSLQETQYF	TGTGCCAGCAGCTTAGGACCTAGCCTACAAGAGACCCAGTACTTC
TRBJ2-7	.	TRBV4-3	.	CASSQTLGGEGYEQYF	TGCGCCAGCAGCCAAACGTTAGGGGGGGAGGGCTACGAGCAGTACTTC
TRBJ2-3	.	TRBV11-2	.	CASWGGVVTNAWDF	TGTGCCAGCTGGGGCGGGGTTGTAACCAACGCTTGGGATTTT
TRBJ2-7	once	TRBV18	TRBD1	CASSPSGTGVGEQYF	TGTGCCAGCTCACCATCCGGGACAGGAGTGGGCGAGCAGTACTTC
TRBJ1-1	.	TRBV4-3	.	CASSQQGGINTEAFF	TGCGCCAGCAGCCAACAGGGTGGAATTAACACTGAAGCTTTCTTT
TRBJ1-6	.	TRBV4-2	.	CASSQEPTLNQRPNSPLHF	TGTGCCAGCAGCCAAGAACCAACGTTAAATCAGCGGCCTAATTCACCCCTCCACTTT
TRBJ2-5	.	TRBV6-1	TRBD2	CASSETASGEETQYF	TGTGCCAGCAGTGAAACGGCTAGCGGGGAAGAGACCCAGTACTTC
TRBJ2-3	.	TRBV6-6	TRBD1	CASSYAGGYTDTQYF	TGTGCCAGCAGTTACGCAGGGGGCTACACAGATACGCAGTATTTT
TRBJ2-4	.	TRBV5-1	TRBD1	CASSIGQGMDIQYF	TGCGCCAGCAGCATAGGACAGGGGATGGACATTCAGTACTTC
TRBJ1-1	.	TRBV14	.	CASSPLGGDTEAFF	TGTGCCAGCAGCCCATTGGGAGGTGACACTGAAGCTTTCTTT
TRBJ2-2	few	TRBV4-1	.	CASSQDSGDSAGELFF	TGCGCCAGCAGCCAAGATTCAGGGGATAGCGCCGGGGAGCTGTTTTTT
TRBJ2-2	once	TRBV24-1	.	CATGSGANTGELFF	TGTGCCACGGGTAGCGGAGCGAACACCGGGGAGCTGTTTTTT
TRBJ2-1	.	TRBV9	.	CASSLGVGDEQFF	TGTGCCAGCAGCCTAGGAGTCGGTGATGAGCAGTTCTTC
TRBJ2-7	.	TRBV5-6	.	CASSLLSTYEQYF	TGTGCCAGCAGCTTGTTATCCACTTACGAGCAGTACTTC
TRBJ1-2	few	TRBV7-2	.	CASSLARPQTYGYTF	TGTGCCAGCAGCTTAGCTAGACCCCAGACATATGGCTACACCTTC
TRBJ1-4	.	TRBV7-9	TRBD1	CASSFGRQGASGGEKLFF	TGTGCCAGCAGCTTTGGGAGACAGGGGGCATCAGGGGGTGAAAAACTGTTTTTT
TRBJ1-6	.	TRBV30	.	CAGTSSYNSPLHF	TGTGCCGGGACGAGCTCCTATAATTCACCCCTCCACTTT
TRBJ2-1	.	TRBV4-1	TRBD2	CASSQAVGGFSYNEQFF	TGCGCCAGCAGCCAAGCAGTCGGGGGGTTCTCTTACAATGAGCAGTTCTTC
TRBJ1-6	.	TRBV15	TRBD1	CATSRVLRAGTVAGSPLHF	TGTGCCACCAGCAGAGTTTTACGTGCCGGGACAGTCGCAGGTTCACCCCTCCACTTT
TRBJ2-1	once	TRBV15	TRBD2	CATGSPTSGFHEQFF	TGTGCCACCGGGAGTCCGACTAGCGGGTTCCATGAGCAGTTCTTC
TRBJ1-3	.	TRBV5-6	.	CASTALTGVSSGNTIYF	TGTGCCAGCACCGCACTAACGGGGGTGAGCTCTGGAAACACCATATATTTT
TRBJ2-3	.	TRBV3-1/TRBV3-2	.	CASSQGGAGDTQYF	TGTGCCAGCAGCCAAGGGGGTGCGGGAGATACGCAGTATTTT
TRBJ1-2	.	TRBV10-3	.	CAIRQPGALDRGYTF	TGTGCCATCAGACAACCAGGGGCCCTTGATCGTGGCTACACCTTC
TRBJ2-1	.	TRBV13	TRBD2	CASSLEAGSSYNEQFF	TGTGCCAGCAGCCTAGAAGCGGGGAGCTCCTACAATGAGCAGTTCTTC
TRBJ1-1	.	TRBV12-3/TRBV12-4	.	CASTGGVGAFF	TGTGCCAGCACTGGGGGGGTTGGGGCTTTCTTT
TRBJ1-2	.	TRBV19	.	CASSMWTSYGYTF	TGTGCCAGTAGTATGTGGACTTCCTATGGCTACACCTTC
TRBJ2-3	.	TRBV11-2	.	CASSISLEDSDTQYF	TGTGCCAGCAGCATCAGTCTAGAGGATTCAGATACGCAGTATTTT
TRBJ1-2	few	TRBV12-5	TRBD1	CASGPSGDRGRDYGYTF	TGTGCTAGTGGGCCATCCGGAGACAGGGGGCGAGACTATGGCTACACCTTC
TRBJ1-1	few	TRBV6-4	.	CASSAGTSSTEAFF	TGTGCCAGCAGTGCAGGGACTTCGAGCACTGAAGCTTTCTTT
TRBJ1-2	.	TRBV25-1	.	CASSTIGSAHGYTF	TGTGCCAGCAGTACCATCGGGTCGGCGCACGGCTACACCTTC
TRBJ2-1	.	TRBV11-2	.	CASSPRGSGLHNEQFF	TGTGCCAGCAGCCCCCGTGGGTCGGGATTACACAATGAGCAGTTCTTC
TRBJ1-2	.	TRBV4-1	.	CASSPTAGTTNYGYTF	TGCGCCAGCAGCCCGACGGCGGGGACCACTAACTATGGCTACACCTTC
TRBJ1-5	.	TRBV3-1/TRBV3-2	.	CASSQGGSGERNQPQHF	TGTGCCAGCAGCCAGGGGGGGTCAGGGGAGCGCAATCAGCCCCAGCATTTT
TRBJ2-5	.	TRBV19	.	CASSIGGKTAQYF	TGTGCCAGTAGTATAGGAGGCAAGACGGCCCAGTACTTC
TRBJ2-3	.	TRBV27	TRBD1	CARGDRTPDDTQYF	TGTGCCAGGGGGGACAGGACTCCAGATGATACGCAGTATTTT